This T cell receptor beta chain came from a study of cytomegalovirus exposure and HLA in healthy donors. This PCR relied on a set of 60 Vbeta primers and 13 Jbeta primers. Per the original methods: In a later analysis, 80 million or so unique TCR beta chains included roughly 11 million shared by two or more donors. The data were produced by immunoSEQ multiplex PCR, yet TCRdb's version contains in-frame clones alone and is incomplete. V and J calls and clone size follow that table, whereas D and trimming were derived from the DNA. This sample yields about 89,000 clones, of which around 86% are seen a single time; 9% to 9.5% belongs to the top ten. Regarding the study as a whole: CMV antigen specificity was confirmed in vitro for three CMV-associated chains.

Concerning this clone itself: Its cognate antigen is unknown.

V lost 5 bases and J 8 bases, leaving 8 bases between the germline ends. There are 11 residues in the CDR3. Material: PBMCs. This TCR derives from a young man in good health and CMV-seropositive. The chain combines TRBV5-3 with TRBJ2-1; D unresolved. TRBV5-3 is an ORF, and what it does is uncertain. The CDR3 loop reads CARRKRDEQFF. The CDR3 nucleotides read TGTGCCAGAAGGAAACGAGATGAGCAGTTCTTC.